These T cell receptor beta chains were read from a single sample in a study of blood T cell repertoires in COVID-19. Sequencing used immunoSEQ multiplex PCR; TCRdb keeps in-frame clones, though not all of them. The table shows a few hundred thousand clones, with approximately 90% occurring only once. The sample consisted of peripheral blood. Every receptor here comes from a man aged 18 to 30 with COVID-19, enrolled during active disease. The CDR3 runs from the conserved cysteine through the conserved F or W. The D gene is left open where the match is weak. Size is stated for part of the rows, as once, few or many counts, or as a class when the clone is expanded.

CDR3aa: CASSLGLAGRYEQYF
CDR3nt: TGTGCCAGCAGTTTGGGACTAGCGGGAAGGTACGAGCAGTACTTC
j_gene: TRBJ2-7
abundance: NA
v_gene: TRBV27
d_gene: TRBD2

CDR3aa: CASSSHRGAYEQYF
CDR3nt: TGTGCCAGCAGTTCCCACAGGGGGGCCTACGAGCAGTACTTC
j_gene: TRBJ2-7
abundance: NA
v_gene: TRBV27
d_gene: TRBD1

CDR3aa: CASSQAWALNSPLHF
CDR3nt: TGTGCCAGCAGCCAAGCGTGGGCCCTCAATTCACCCCTCCACTTT
j_gene: TRBJ1-6
abundance: NA
v_gene: TRBV3-1/TRBV3-2
d_gene: NA

CDR3aa: CASSYGGVRNTEAFF
CDR3nt: TGTGCCAGCAGTTACGGGGGGGTGAGGAACACTGAAGCTTTCTTT
j_gene: TRBJ1-1
abundance: NA
v_gene: TRBV6-5
d_gene: NA

CDR3aa: CASSPGQGNTEAFF
CDR3nt: TGCGCCAGCAGCCCGGGACAGGGGAACACTGAAGCTTTCTTT
j_gene: TRBJ1-1
abundance: NA
v_gene: TRBV4-1
d_gene: TRBD1

CDR3aa: CATSDLPGNEQFF
CDR3nt: TGTGCCACCAGTGATTTGCCAGGGAATGAGCAGTTCTTC
j_gene: TRBJ2-1
abundance: once
v_gene: TRBV24-1
d_gene: NA

CDR3aa: CASSRDTYTEAFF
CDR3nt: TGTGCCAGCAGCAGGGACACCTACACTGAAGCTTTCTTT
j_gene: TRBJ1-1
abundance: NA
v_gene: TRBV14
d_gene: NA

CDR3aa: CAISDRQGYNSPLHF
CDR3nt: TGTGCCATCAGCGATCGACAGGGCTATAATTCACCCCTCCACTTT
j_gene: TRBJ1-6
abundance: once
v_gene: TRBV10-3
d_gene: TRBD1

CDR3aa: CASSVETGSLYEQYF
CDR3nt: TGTGCCAGCAGCGTAGAAACAGGTTCACTCTACGAGCAGTACTTC
j_gene: TRBJ2-7
abundance: NA
v_gene: TRBV9
d_gene: NA

CDR3aa: CASSFSTDYEQYF
CDR3nt: TGTGCCAGCAGCTTTAGCACCGATTACGAGCAGTACTTC
j_gene: TRBJ2-7
abundance: NA
v_gene: TRBV11-3
d_gene: NA

CDR3aa: CASSIEGTDTQYF
CDR3nt: TGTGCCAGTAGTATTGAGGGAACAGATACGCAGTATTTT
j_gene: TRBJ2-3
abundance: NA
v_gene: TRBV19
d_gene: NA

CDR3aa: CASSEVSPLHF
CDR3nt: TGTGCCAGCAGTGAAGTATCACCCCTCCACTTT
j_gene: TRBJ1-6
abundance: few
v_gene: TRBV6-1
d_gene: NA

CDR3aa: CASSPRTSGDEQFF
CDR3nt: TGTGCCAGCTCACCCCGGACTAGCGGAGATGAGCAGTTCTTC
j_gene: TRBJ2-1
abundance: NA
v_gene: TRBV18
d_gene: TRBD2

CDR3aa: CASSYSRADTDTQYF
CDR3nt: TGTGCCAGCAGTTACTCGAGAGCGGACACAGATACGCAGTATTTT
j_gene: TRBJ2-3
abundance: NA
v_gene: TRBV6-5
d_gene: NA

CDR3aa: CASSFGRGPTNYGYTF
CDR3nt: TGCGCCAGCAGCTTTGGCAGGGGGCCAACTAACTATGGCTACACCTTC
j_gene: TRBJ1-2
abundance: NA
v_gene: TRBV5-1
d_gene: TRBD1

CDR3aa: CASIGKFYTF
CDR3nt: TGTGCCAGCATCGGGAAGTTCTACACCTTC
j_gene: TRBJ1-2
abundance: NA
v_gene: TRBV6-5
d_gene: NA

CDR3aa: CATSRQGETQYF
CDR3nt: TGTGCCACCTCCCGACAGGGAGAGACCCAGTACTTC
j_gene: TRBJ2-5
abundance: NA
v_gene: TRBV7-2
d_gene: TRBD1

CDR3aa: CASTVGQGWSGELFF
CDR3nt: TGTGCCAGTACTGTTGGACAGGGATGGTCCGGGGAGCTGTTTTTT
j_gene: TRBJ2-2
abundance: NA
v_gene: TRBV19
d_gene: TRBD1

CDR3aa: CASTQGGRQNEKLFF
CDR3nt: TGTGCCAGCACACAAGGGGGCAGACAAAATGAAAAACTGTTTTTT
j_gene: TRBJ1-4
abundance: NA
v_gene: TRBV28
d_gene: TRBD1

CDR3aa: CASSDRVTGELFF
CDR3nt: TGTGCCAGCAGTGACAGGGTTACCGGGGAGCTGTTTTTT
j_gene: TRBJ2-2
abundance: NA
v_gene: TRBV2
d_gene: NA

CDR3aa: CASRAGTGAQPQHF
CDR3nt: TGTGCCAGCAGGGCGGGGACAGGGGCTCAGCCCCAGCATTTT
j_gene: TRBJ1-5
abundance: NA
v_gene: TRBV6-5
d_gene: TRBD1

CDR3aa: CASSQGRDSFYEQYF
CDR3nt: TGCGCCAGCAGCCAAGGTCGGGACAGTTTCTACGAGCAGTACTTC
j_gene: TRBJ2-7
abundance: NA
v_gene: TRBV4-1
d_gene: TRBD1

CDR3aa: CAISDVAGEADTQYF
CDR3nt: TGTGCCATCAGTGACGTAGCGGGAGAGGCAGATACGCAGTATTTT
j_gene: TRBJ2-3
abundance: NA
v_gene: TRBV10-3
d_gene: TRBD2

CDR3aa: CASSAEVSYNEQFF
CDR3nt: TGTGCCAGCAGCGCAGAGGTCTCCTACAATGAGCAGTTCTTC
j_gene: TRBJ2-1
abundance: NA
v_gene: TRBV9
d_gene: NA

CDR3aa: CASSLTGRGETEAFF
CDR3nt: TGCGCCAGCAGCTTAACTGGCAGGGGTGAGACTGAAGCTTTCTTT
j_gene: TRBJ1-1
abundance: NA
v_gene: TRBV5-1
d_gene: NA

CDR3aa: CASSEEGAGYGYTF
CDR3nt: TGCGCCAGCAGCGAAGAGGGGGCGGGCTATGGCTACACCTTC
j_gene: TRBJ1-2
abundance: few
v_gene: TRBV5-1
d_gene: TRBD1

CDR3aa: CASSQRDSSYEQYF
CDR3nt: TGTGCCAGCAGCCAGCGGGACTCCTCCTACGAGCAGTACTTC
j_gene: TRBJ2-7
abundance: NA
v_gene: TRBV4-2
d_gene: NA

CDR3aa: CASSIGSGNTGELFF
CDR3nt: TGTGCCAGTAGTATAGGTAGCGGGAACACCGGGGAGCTGTTTTTT
j_gene: TRBJ2-2
abundance: NA
v_gene: TRBV19
d_gene: NA

CDR3aa: CASSYLGLAAEAFF
CDR3nt: TGTGCCAGCAGTTACCTTGGATTAGCGGCTGAAGCTTTCTTT
j_gene: TRBJ1-1
abundance: NA
v_gene: TRBV6-2/TRBV6-3
d_gene: NA

CDR3aa: CASSTKQGRYDEQFF
CDR3nt: TGTGCCAGCAGTACTAAACAGGGGAGGTACGATGAGCAGTTCTTC
j_gene: TRBJ2-1
abundance: NA
v_gene: TRBV27
d_gene: NA

CDR3aa: CASSGGRRRDQNTEAFF
CDR3nt: TGCGCCAGCAGCGGAGGGAGGCGGAGGGACCAGAACACTGAAGCTTTCTTT
j_gene: TRBJ1-1
abundance: NA
v_gene: TRBV5-1
d_gene: NA

CDR3aa: CASSLRTSEFF
CDR3nt: TGCGCCAGCAGTCTGCGGACTAGCGAGTTCTTC
j_gene: TRBJ2-1
abundance: NA
v_gene: TRBV23-1
d_gene: TRBD2

CDR3aa: CASSLGSTGTDTQYF
CDR3nt: TGTGCCAGCAGTTTGGGCAGCACGGGAACAGATACGCAGTATTTT
j_gene: TRBJ2-3
abundance: NA
v_gene: TRBV27
d_gene: NA

CDR3aa: CASTPSGGASYEQYF
CDR3nt: TGTGCCAGCACCCCCTCCGGGGGGGCCTCCTACGAGCAGTACTTC
j_gene: TRBJ2-7
abundance: NA
v_gene: TRBV4-2
d_gene: TRBD2

CDR3aa: CASSQRDSEAFF
CDR3nt: TGTGCCAGCAGCCAACGGGACAGTGAAGCTTTCTTT
j_gene: TRBJ1-1
abundance: NA
v_gene: TRBV7-9
d_gene: TRBD1

CDR3aa: CASSRSSYEQYF
CDR3nt: TGTGCCAGCAGTCGGAGCTCCTACGAGCAGTACTTC
j_gene: TRBJ2-7
abundance: NA
v_gene: TRBV6-6
d_gene: NA

CDR3aa: CASSYTGLDEQYF
CDR3nt: TGTGCCAGCAGCTACACGGGGTTGGACGAGCAGTACTTC
j_gene: TRBJ2-7
abundance: NA
v_gene: TRBV11-3
d_gene: NA

CDR3aa: CATSDPSGSSYEQYF
CDR3nt: TGTGCCACCAGTGATCCTAGCGGGTCCTCCTACGAGCAGTACTTC
j_gene: TRBJ2-7
abundance: once
v_gene: TRBV24-1
d_gene: TRBD2

CDR3aa: CASSLDLFGGAKNIQYF
CDR3nt: TGTGCCAGCAGCTTAGATTTATTCGGGGGGGCCAAAAACATTCAGTACTTC
j_gene: TRBJ2-4
abundance: NA
v_gene: TRBV7-8
d_gene: TRBD2

CDR3aa: CASSSTSGSNGEQFF
CDR3nt: TGTGCCAGCAGTTCGACTAGCGGGAGTAATGGTGAGCAGTTCTTC
j_gene: TRBJ2-1
abundance: NA
v_gene: TRBV5-5
d_gene: TRBD2

CDR3aa: CASSPLSPEFGGTEAFF
CDR3nt: TGTGCCAGCAGCCCCCTCTCTCCAGAGTTCGGGGGCACTGAAGCTTTCTTT
j_gene: TRBJ1-1
abundance: NA
v_gene: TRBV2
d_gene: NA

CDR3aa: CASSIRGTDTQYF
CDR3nt: TGTGCCAGTAGTATCAGGGGCACAGATACGCAGTATTTT
j_gene: TRBJ2-3
abundance: NA
v_gene: TRBV19
d_gene: NA

CDR3aa: CASSLAGNQETQYF
CDR3nt: TGTGCCAGCAGCTTGGCGGGGAACCAAGAGACCCAGTACTTC
j_gene: TRBJ2-5
abundance: NA
v_gene: TRBV5-8
d_gene: NA

CDR3aa: CAITWTSGGFILF
CDR3nt: TGTGCCATCACCTGGACTAGCGGGGGGTTCATCCTCTTC
j_gene: TRBJ2-1
abundance: NA
v_gene: TRBV10-3
d_gene: TRBD2

CDR3aa: CASSFIGGYEQYF
CDR3nt: TGTGCCAGCAGCTTCATCGGGGGCTACGAGCAGTACTTC
j_gene: TRBJ2-7
abundance: NA
v_gene: TRBV11-3
d_gene: NA

CDR3aa: CASSYDRGRTDTQYF
CDR3nt: TGCGCCAGCAGCTACGACAGGGGGCGCACAGATACGCAGTATTTT
j_gene: TRBJ2-3
abundance: NA
v_gene: TRBV5-1
d_gene: TRBD1